Listed below are T cell receptor beta chains from one sample, sequenced in a study of blood T cell repertoires in COVID-19. The protocol was immunoSEQ multiplex PCR, while the TCRdb copy is restricted to in-frame clones and leaves out a portion. The table shows 150,000 to 200,000 clones, with roughly 84% occurring only once. The sample consisted of PBMCs or T cells enriched from blood (not recorded which). The receptors were gathered from a man aged 45 to 65 who had recovered from COVID-19. Both conserved end residues are part of each CDR3. Fields, in order: J gene, clone size, V gene, D gene, CDR3 protein, CDR3 DNA. The D gene is left open where the match is weak. Size tells how often a clone was seen (once, few, many) or the class of an expanded clone, and some rows leave it out.

TRBJ2-1	.	TRBV9	TRBD1	CASSAQGSEQFF	TGTGCCAGCAGCGCACAGGGGAGTGAGCAGTTCTTC
TRBJ1-1	.	TRBV24-1	.	CATSDLRGGAFF	TGTGCCACCAGTGATTTGCGGGGGGGAGCTTTCTTT
TRBJ2-1	.	TRBV18	.	CASSPRGLGVYNEQFF	TGTGCCAGCTCACCACGAGGGTTGGGAGTTTACAATGAGCAGTTCTTC
TRBJ1-2	.	TRBV10-2	.	CASSESVAGGGTRGYTF	TGCGCCAGCAGTGAGTCGGTCGCGGGTGGGGGCACTCGGGGCTACACCTTC
TRBJ1-4	.	TRBV6-5	.	CASSYNRPTLGEKLFF	TGTGCCAGCAGTTACAACCGACCGACATTAGGCGAAAAACTGTTTTTT
TRBJ1-2	.	TRBV19	TRBD1	CASNQGGYGGYTF	TGTGCCAGTAATCAAGGGGGCTATGGAGGCTACACCTTC
TRBJ2-7	.	TRBV6-6	TRBD1	CASTWDRSSYEQYF	TGTGCCAGCACCTGGGACAGGAGCTCCTACGAGCAGTACTTC
TRBJ1-2	few	TRBV2	.	CASSGGANYGYTF	TGTGCCAGCAGTGGGGGGGCTAACTATGGCTACACCTTC
TRBJ1-5	.	TRBV2	.	CASSRLGTNQPQHF	TGTGCCTCTTCTAGATTAGGAACCAATCAGCCCCAGCATTTT
TRBJ1-2	.	TRBV2	.	CASSSRGGGYTF	TGTGCCAGCAGTTCCAGGGGTGGGGGCTACACCTTC
TRBJ1-5	.	TRBV6-4	.	CASSDSAGKPQHF	TGTGCCAGCAGTGACTCAGCAGGGAAACCCCAGCATTTT
TRBJ1-2	.	TRBV23-1	TRBD1	CATPGDRADASYGYTF	TGCGCCACCCCCGGGGACAGGGCCGATGCCAGCTATGGCTACACCTTC
TRBJ1-6	.	TRBV21-1	.	CASSKNGRIGGSPLHF	TGTGCCAGCAGCAAAAATGGCCGGATTGGAGGTTCACCCCTCCACTTT
TRBJ1-1	.	TRBV3-1/TRBV3-2	TRBD1	CASSPRTGGDTEAFF	TGTGCCAGCAGCCCAAGGACAGGGGGGGACACTGAAGCTTTCTTT
TRBJ1-2	.	TRBV10-1	.	CASSDQHNYGYTF	TGCGCCAGCAGTGACCAACATAACTATGGCTACACCTTC
TRBJ1-6	.	TRBV5-1	TRBD1	CASSLLTGANSPLHF	TGCGCCAGCAGCTTGTTGACAGGGGCGAATTCACCCCTCCACTTT
TRBJ1-4	.	TRBV10-2	.	CASKTAGHEKLFF	TGCGCCAGCAAAACCGCTGGGCATGAAAAACTGTTTTTT
TRBJ1-6	once	TRBV30	TRBD1	CAGTGGGSYNSPLHF	TGTGCCGGGACAGGGGGCGGCTCCTATAATTCACCCCTCCACTTT
TRBJ1-1	.	TRBV7-3	TRBD1	CASSLTGQDLNTEAFF	TGTGCCAGCAGCTTAACGGGACAGGATTTGAACACTGAAGCTTTCTTT
TRBJ1-5	.	TRBV5-4	TRBD1	CASSLAGQVNQPQHF	TGTGCCAGCAGCTTGGCCGGACAGGTCAATCAGCCCCAGCATTTT
TRBJ2-5	.	TRBV6-2/TRBV6-3	TRBD2	CASSYLAGGRQTQYF	TGTGCCAGCAGTTATTTAGCGGGGGGGCGCCAGACCCAGTACTTC
TRBJ2-1	.	TRBV5-1	TRBD1	CASRMEGGSRQFF	TGCGCCAGCAGAATGGAAGGGGGCAGCCGCCAATTCTTC
TRBJ2-7	.	TRBV5-1	.	CASSSEPTGLTYEQYF	TGCGCCAGCAGCTCGGAGCCGACAGGATTAACCTACGAGCAGTACTTC
TRBJ2-5	.	TRBV2	TRBD1	CATRGDRVETQYF	TGTGCCACCAGGGGGGACAGGGTAGAGACCCAGTACTTC
TRBJ2-1	.	TRBV6-5	.	CASNPGHRNQEQFF	TGTGCCAGCAATCCGGGACACCGCAACCAAGAGCAGTTCTTC
TRBJ1-1	.	TRBV18	TRBD1	CASATGVHTEAFF	TGTGCCAGCGCCACAGGGGTGCACACTGAAGCTTTCTTT
TRBJ1-2	.	TRBV25-1	.	CASSSLPPGTDSGYTF	TGTGCCAGCAGTTCACTCCCCCCAGGAACGGATTCGGGCTACACCTTC
TRBJ1-2	once	TRBV12-3/TRBV12-4	.	CASSFSGNYGYTF	TGTGCCAGCAGTTTCTCAGGAAACTATGGCTACACCTTC
TRBJ2-7	.	TRBV6-5	.	CAASPGDSYEQYF	TGTGCCGCCAGTCCGGGGGACTCCTACGAGCAGTACTTC
TRBJ2-7	.	TRBV30	TRBD2	CAWGTSGDVKQYF	TGTGCCTGGGGGACTAGCGGGGATGTAAAGCAGTACTTC
TRBJ2-2	.	TRBV24-1	TRBD1	CATARDRGAGELFF	TGTGCCACCGCCCGGGACAGGGGCGCCGGGGAGCTGTTTTTT
TRBJ1-6	.	TRBV30	TRBD1	CAWALNLLRDRESPLHF	TGTGCCTGGGCCCTTAACTTACTGAGGGACAGGGAGTCACCCCTCCACTTT
TRBJ2-5	.	TRBV12-5	TRBD2	CASGLVFRGLAGGETQYF	TGTGCTAGTGGTTTGGTCTTTAGGGGACTAGCGGGGGGAGAGACCCAGTACTTC
TRBJ1-2	.	TRBV18	.	CASSPTGPNYGYTF	TGTGCCAGCTCACCTACAGGGCCGAACTATGGCTACACCTTC
TRBJ2-2	.	TRBV18	TRBD1	CASSPPTGGANTGELFF	TGTGCCAGCTCACCACCGACAGGGGGAGCGAACACCGGGGAGCTGTTTTTT
TRBJ1-2	.	TRBV2	.	CASSSDSYGYTF	TGTGCCAGCAGTTCAGACAGCTATGGCTACACCTTC
TRBJ2-5	.	TRBV7-8	.	CASSLAKGNRYQETQYF	TGTGCCAGCAGCTTAGCGAAGGGGAATCGGTACCAAGAGACCCAGTACTTC
TRBJ2-1	few	TRBV7-2	TRBD2	CASSVLTSGGRNEQFF	TGTGCCAGCAGCGTTCTGACTAGCGGGGGGCGGAATGAGCAGTTCTTC
TRBJ2-1	.	TRBV19	.	CASSITRSYNEQFF	TGTGCCAGTAGTATCACTAGGTCCTACAATGAGCAGTTCTTC
TRBJ1-1	.	TRBV2	TRBD1	CASSNPTGMNTEAFF	TGTGCCAGCAGTAACCCGACAGGGATGAACACTGAAGCTTTCTTT
TRBJ1-1	.	TRBV27	.	CASSLRSGWEAFF	TGTGCCAGCAGTTTAAGGTCAGGGTGGGAAGCTTTCTTT
TRBJ2-5	.	TRBV30	.	CAWRGASELETQYF	TGTGCCTGGAGAGGGGCCAGTGAGTTAGAGACCCAGTACTTC
TRBJ1-6	.	TRBV27	TRBD1	CASSTSGQGYNSPLHF	TGTGCCAGCAGTACCTCTGGACAGGGCTATAATTCACCCCTCCACTTT
TRBJ1-1	.	TRBV10-1	.	CASSSTANTEAFF	TGCGCCAGCAGTTCTACAGCGAACACTGAAGCTTTCTTT
TRBJ2-1	.	TRBV15	TRBD2	CATSRDPRLAGGHNEQFF	TGTGCCACCAGCAGAGATCCTCGACTAGCGGGGGGTCACAATGAGCAGTTCTTC
TRBJ2-7	.	TRBV19	TRBD1	CASSKGQVTYEQYF	TGTGCCAGTAGTAAGGGACAGGTAACCTACGAGCAGTACTTC
TRBJ2-7	.	TRBV19	TRBD1	CASKPGQNIPYEQYF	TGTGCCAGTAAACCGGGACAGAACATCCCCTACGAGCAGTACTTC
TRBJ1-2	.	TRBV27	TRBD1	CASSHRTGISTNYGYTF	TGTGCCAGCAGTCACCGGACAGGGATTAGTACTAACTATGGCTACACCTTC
TRBJ1-5	once	TRBV18	.	CASSPTGNQPQHF	TGTGCCAGCTCCCCAACGGGCAATCAGCCCCAGCATTTT
TRBJ1-2	.	TRBV3-1/TRBV3-2	.	CASRLQSNNYGYTF	TGTGCCAGTAGACTTCAGAGTAATAACTATGGCTACACCTTC
TRBJ1-1	once	TRBV29-1	.	CSVEDQALLGAKAFF	TGCAGCGTTGAAGATCAAGCGCTATTGGGGGCAAAAGCTTTCTTT
TRBJ2-6	.	TRBV9	TRBD2	CASSARGRGDGANVLTF	TGTGCCAGCAGCGCCAGAGGGCGGGGGGACGGGGCCAACGTCCTGACTTTC
TRBJ1-5	.	TRBV6-5	.	CASNHDRTNQPQHF	TGTGCCAGCAACCATGACAGAACAAATCAGCCCCAGCATTTT
TRBJ1-1	.	TRBV6-5	.	CASGAFRMNTEAFF	TGTGCCAGCGGGGCTTTCCGGATGAACACTGAAGCTTTCTTT
TRBJ1-5	.	TRBV5-1	.	CASSLVPGSSQPQHF	TGCGCCAGCAGCTTGGTCCCAGGGTCGAGTCAGCCCCAGCATTTT